This passage covers 26 T cell receptor beta chains from one sample sequenced in a study of blood T cell repertoires in COVID-19. The data were produced by immunoSEQ multiplex PCR, yet TCRdb's version contains in-frame clones alone and is incomplete. The table lists 200,000 to 250,000 clones, approximately 90% of them singletons. Material for sequencing was PBMCs or T cells enriched from blood (not recorded which). The origin of the receptors is a woman in her thirties with acute COVID-19.

In this sample, this clone turned up a few times. The CDR3 is CASSLVIGAGGDQPQHF. Here the CDR3 DNA reads TGTGCCAGCAGCTTGGTCATAGGCGCAGGGGGCGATCAGCCCCAGCATTTT. This sequence joins TRBV5-5 and TRBJ1-5; 8 nucleotides align to TRBD1. The germline V gene encodes CDR1 SGHKS and CDR2 YYEKEE (reference sequence). The CDR3 is made up of 17 amino acids. Unmatched junction bases numbered 10, after V lost 0 bases and J lost 5 bases.

This chain's CDR3 is CASSLVWDRGIEQFF. In DNA, the CDR3 is TGTGCCAGCAGCTTAGTCTGGGACAGGGGTATTGAGCAGTTCTTC. The gene calls are TRBV7-9 and TRBJ2-1; 10 bases agree with TRBD1. Germline V gene lookup returns CDR1 SEHNR and CDR2 FQNEAQ (reference sequence). The CDR3 spans 15 residues. V lost 1 base and J lost 9; bases outside the gene matches: 6.

The chain is built from TRBV4-1 and TRBJ1-1, with 8 bases that match TRBD1. V gave up 0 bases and J gave up 3 bases; unmatched junction bases: 12. Germline CDR1 reads MGHRA; CDR2 reads YSYEKL. This CDR3 has 18 amino acids. CDR3: CASSQDLRDRSVDTEAFF. In DNA form, the CDR3 reads TGCGCCAGCAGCCAAGATCTCCGGGACAGGTCCGTGGACACTGAAGCTTTCTTT.

In regard to this clone: This specimen includes other DNA sequences encoding the same CDR3. J is TRBJ1-5 and V is TRBV14, with D uncertain. Trimming stripped 4 bases from V and 1 base from J, with 5 bases between. The CDR3 extends over 13 amino acids. Per the germline V gene, CDR1 is SGHDN and CDR2 is FVKESK. CDR3 sequence reads: CASSRGSNQPQHF. CDR3 sequence (DNA): TGTGCCAGCAGCCGAGGGAGCAATCAGCCCCAGCATTTT.

The table lists this clone with a count of one. J is TRBJ1-1 and V is TRBV20-1, with D unclear. V dropped 3 bases and J dropped 11 bases, with 7 bases sitting between them. Germline lookup yields CDR1 DFQATT and CDR2 SNEGSKA (reference sequence). This CDR3 has 9 amino acids. The CDR3 nucleotides read TGCAGTGCTAGTACTCCGGCTTTCTTT. It translates to CSASTPAFF.

This chain joins TRBV10-3 and TRBJ2-5, with 10 bases that match TRBD2. This CDR3 spans 15 amino acids. Germline loops: CDR1 ENHRY, CDR2 SYGVKD. Trimming at V came to 2 bases and at J to 4 bases, leaving 4 bases not matched to a gene. CDR3 nucleotide sequence: TGTGCCATCAGTGAGCAAGCGGGGGGGATAGAGACCCAGTACTTC. Encoded protein: CAISEQAGGIETQYF.

The V gene is TRBV15, the J gene TRBJ2-3; TRBD2 is a possible D gene (5 bases). The CDR3 spans 17 residues. Trimming took 5 bases from V and 2 from J, leaving 20 bases between them. Germline V gives CDR1 LNHNV, CDR2 YYDKDF (reference sequence). CDR3: CATSSPGGPAPTDTQYF. Here the CDR3 DNA reads TGTGCCACCAGCTCCCCCGGCGGGCCCGCCCCCACAGATACGCAGTATTTT.

This chain uses TRBV28 with TRBJ2-7, with 10 nucleotides matching TRBD1. J gave up 1 base and V 3 bases, and 6 bases lay outside the gene matches. CDR3 size: 16 residues. From germline, CDR1 is MDHEN and CDR2 SYDVKM. The CDR3 nucleotides are TGTGCCAGCAGTTTGGCCGGACAGGGGGAGTCCTACGAGCAGTACTTC. Its protein product is CASSLAGQGESYEQYF.

V and J are TRBV28 and TRBJ1-6; 8 nucleotides match TRBD1. Per the germline V gene, CDR1 is MDHEN and CDR2 is SYDVKM. With 5 bases clipped from V and 9 bases from J, the junction kept 9 bases outside the gene matches. The CDR3 totals 15 residues. The CDR3 protein is CASSDRGQGSSPLHF. CDR3 nucleotides: TGTGCCAGCAGTGACCGCGGACAGGGAAGTTCACCCCTCCACTTT. Variable domain in full (rest from reference TRBV28 and TRBJ1-6): DVKVTQSSRYLVKRTGEKVFLECVQDMDHENMFWYRQDPGLGLRLIYFSYDVKMKEKGDIPEGYSVSREKKERFSLILESASTNQTSMYLCASSDRGQGSSPLHFGNGTRLTVT.

The rearrangement joins TRBV7-9 to TRBJ2-3, with a tentative D call TRBD2 (5 bases). Trimming took off 5 bases at V and 3 bases at J, with 15 bases between the two ends. Germline CDR1 reads SEHNR; CDR2 reads FQNEAQ (reference sequence). This CDR3 has 15 residues. The chain's CDR3 is CASSLRGPGTDTQYF. In nucleotides, the CDR3 is TGTGCCAGCAGCCTCCGGGGTCCGGGAACAGATACGCAGTATTTT.

The chain couples TRBV7-3 to TRBJ1-2; 7 bases line up with TRBD1. Germline V CDR1 and CDR2: SGHTA, FQGTGA. V gave up 3 bases and J gave up 5 bases; unmatched junction bases: 3. The CDR3 is made up of 13 amino acids. DNA of the CDR3: TGTGCCAGCAGCTTGGGACAGTCTTATGGCTACACCTTC. It specifies CASSLGQSYGYTF.

This clone has more than one count but fewer than ten. This chain connects TRBV20-1 to TRBJ2-7; no reliable D call. Trimming stripped 3 bases from V and 3 bases from J, with 6 bases between. Germline assignment: CDR1 DFQATT and CDR2 SNEGSKA (reference sequence). CDR3 size: 11 residues. CDR3 in amino acids: CSASRVYEQYF. The CDR3 nucleotides read TGCAGTGCTAGCCGGGTCTACGAGCAGTACTTC.

This clone has just one count. V and J are TRBV24-1 and TRBJ1-1; no clear D. In germline, CDR1 is KGHDR, CDR2 SFDVKD. The CDR3 has 12 residues. Trimming left V 4 bases short and J 7 bases short, with 9 bases between. CDR3 sequence (DNA): TGTGCCACCAGTGACCCCCGCGGTGAAGCTTTCTTT. It specifies CATSDPRGEAFF.

V is TRBV12-3 or TRBV12-4 and J is TRBJ1-2; D not certain. V lost 1 base and J lost 6, with 6 bases in between. The CDR3 length is 12 residues. CDR3 coding DNA: TGTGCCAGCAGTTTAGTGGAGCATGGCTACACCTTC. This gives the protein CASSLVEHGYTF.

The chain recombines TRBV6-5 with TRBJ1-4; D perhaps matches TRBD1 (6 bases). The CDR3 has 16 residues. Germline V gene sequence: CDR1 MNHEY, CDR2 SVGAGI. V was cut by 0 bases and J by 5 bases, with 13 bases left in between. The CDR3 nucleotides are TGTGCCAGCAGTTACTCGAAAGGGGGTCGAAATGAAAAACTGTTTTTT. This codes for CASSYSKGGRNEKLFF.

The V gene is TRBV19, the J gene TRBJ1-2; 8 bases fit TRBD1. Germline V gene lookup returns CDR1 LNHDA and CDR2 SQIVND (reference sequence). The V and J ends lost 1 base and 2 bases, in that order; junction bases with no gene match: 12. This CDR3 is 18 amino acids long. As DNA, the CDR3 is TGTGCCAGTAGTATAGGATGGGCAGGGGGCGCGAGAAACTATGGCTACACCTTC. Its protein product is CASSIGWAGGARNYGYTF.

The V and J genes are TRBV7-9 and TRBJ1-4; TRBD1 aligns across 8 bases. Germline trimming cut 1 base from V and 8 bases from J; bases unmatched to any gene: 3. Germline CDR1 and CDR2: SEHNR and FQNEAQ (reference sequence). The CDR3 totals 14 residues. The CDR3 spells CASSLGTGNEKLFF. CDR3 DNA: TGTGCCAGCAGCTTAGGGACAGGGAACGAAAAACTGTTTTTT.

The V and J genes are TRBV11-2 and TRBJ1-3; D ambiguous. The CDR3 length is 14 residues. CDR1 is SGHAT and CDR2 is FQNNGV in the germline V gene. Trimming shortened V by 5 bases and J by 0 bases, and 8 bases separated the two germline ends. The CDR3: CASSGGASGNTIYF. CDR3 sequence (DNA): TGTGCCAGCAGCGGAGGCGCCTCTGGAAACACCATATATTTT.

The chain has TRBV25-1 and TRBJ1-2; TRBD1 aligns across 8 bases. CDR3 size: 15 residues. Per the germline V gene, CDR1 is MGHDK and CDR2 is SYGVNS. V shed 2 bases, J shed 5 bases, and the junction held 7 bases outside the gene matches. Written as DNA, the CDR3 is TGTGCCAGCAGTGAAACTGGACAGGGTCGGTATGGCTACACCTTC. Protein sequence: CASSETGQGRYGYTF.

The rearrangement links TRBV4-1 to TRBJ2-7; TRBD2 matches 8 bases. This CDR3 has 17 amino acids. The germline CDR1 and CDR2 sequences are MGHRA and YSYEKL. Trimming at V came to 2 bases and at J to 0 bases, leaving 9 bases not matched to a gene. The CDR3 loop is CASSQRKLAGSSYEQYF. CDR3 DNA sequence: TGCGCCAGCAGCCAAAGGAAGCTAGCGGGTAGCTCCTACGAGCAGTACTTC.

The chain has TRBV2 and TRBJ2-4, with D possibly matching TRBD1 (6 bases). Germline CDR1 SNHLY, CDR2 FYNNEI. The CDR3 has 16 residues. Trimming removed 5 bases at V and 0 bases at J, with 14 bases between. As DNA, the CDR3 is TGTGCCAGCAGTCGTGGGACACCTGTAGCCAAAAACATTCAGTACTTC. It specifies CASSRGTPVAKNIQYF.

This clone was recorded a few times. This CDR3 reads CASSPTMDSYGYTF. In nucleotides, the CDR3 is TGTGCCAGCAGCCCGACCATGGACAGCTATGGCTACACCTTC. V usage is TRBV6-5 and J usage is TRBJ1-2; D may be TRBD1 (6 bases). V lost 6 bases, J lost 4 bases, and 15 bases lay in between. From germline, CDR1 is MNHEY and CDR2 SVGAGI. This CDR3 has 14 amino acids.

The chain is built from TRBV6-5 and TRBJ2-5, with D perhaps TRBD2 (6 bases). Germline V CDR1 and CDR2: MNHEY, SVGAGI. Trimming left V 7 bases short and J 0 bases short, with 12 bases between. This CDR3 region has 14 residues. The CDR3, as DNA: TGTGCCAGCAACCCGGGACTTTACCAAGAGACCCAGTACTTC. As protein: CASNPGLYQETQYF.

V and J are TRBV28 and TRBJ2-1; TRBD1 might be the D (6 bases). CDR1 MDHEN and CDR2 SYDVKM come from the germline V gene. The CDR3 extends over 15 amino acids. V gave up 6 bases and J gave up 6 bases, with 18 bases separating them. This CDR3 is CASSPNPGRGNEQFF. The CDR3 DNA reads as TGTGCCAGCAGCCCCAACCCCGGCAGGGGCAATGAGCAGTTCTTC. The full variable domain, with the rest looked up from reference TRBV28 and TRBJ2-1, is DVKVTQSSRYLVKRTGEKVFLECVQDMDHENMFWYRQDPGLGLRLIYFSYDVKMKEKGDIPEGYSVSREKKERFSLILESASTNQTSMYLCASSPNPGRGNEQFFGPGTRLTVL.

This chain joins TRBV7-2 and TRBJ2-3; no clear D. Trimming cost V 3 bases and J 1 base, with 14 bases left between them. CDR3 length equals 16 residues. Per the germline V gene, CDR1 is SGHTA and CDR2 is FQGNSA. CDR3 sequence reads: CASSLTALPGTDTQYF. CDR3 nucleotides: TGTGCCAGCAGCTTGACTGCCCTTCCGGGCACAGATACGCAGTATTTT.

The CDR3 region has the DNA TGTGCCATCAGCGGGACAGCGAGCTCCTACGAGCAGTACTTC. This translates into CAISGTASSYEQYF. The chain links TRBV10-3 to TRBJ2-7; 7 bases are shared with TRBD1. J was trimmed by 0 bases and V by 6 bases; bases with no gene match: 5. The CDR3 length is 14 residues. Germline assignment: CDR1 ENHRY and CDR2 SYGVKD.